The 25 T cell receptor beta chains in this list originate from one sample, sequenced in a study of radiotherapy plus CTLA-4 blockade in lung cancer. Sequencing used immunoSEQ multiplex PCR; TCRdb keeps in-frame clones, though not all of them. The table has approximately 73,000 clones, roughly 84% seen once. The source was peripheral blood, collected from a patient treated with radiotherapy plus ipilimumab. The receptors originated from a human donor with non-small cell lung cancer that progressed on radiotherapy plus ipilimumab.

The rearrangement joins TRBV6-1 to TRBJ1-6; no reliable D call. The V end lost 2 bases, the J end lost 5 bases, and 10 bases lay between the germline ends. The CDR3 length is 15 residues. Germline values: CDR1 MNHNS, CDR2 SASEGT. The CDR3 nucleotides are TGTGCCAGCAGTGAACCTTCCTCGCATAATTCACCCCTCCACTTT. Translation: CASSEPSSHNSPLHF.

The rearrangement joins TRBV5-6 to TRBJ1-5; TRBD1 aligns across 8 bases. After removal of 0 bases from V and 6 bases from J, the junction contained 5 bases not matched to a gene. CDR1 and CDR2 (germline): SGHDT, YYEEEE. This CDR3 spans 15 amino acids. This chain's CDR3 is CASSLADREGQPQHF. The CDR3, as DNA: TGTGCCAGCAGCTTGGCGGACAGGGAGGGTCAGCCCCAGCATTTT.

V gene TRBV5-4 combines with J gene TRBJ1-5; 7 positions match TRBD1. CDR3 length equals 15 residues. Germline lookup yields CDR1 SGHNT and CDR2 YYREEE (reference sequence). V lost 4 bases to trimming and J lost 6 bases; unmatched junction nucleotides: 10. The CDR3 is CASSAGTEGGQPQHF. The CDR3 DNA reads as TGTGCCAGCAGCGCCGGGACAGAAGGCGGTCAGCCCCAGCATTTT. Together with reference TRBV5-4 and TRBJ1-5, the CDR3 gives the full variable domain: ETGVTQSPTHLIKTRGQQVTLRCSSQSGHNTVSWYQQALGQGPQFIFQYYREEENGRGNFPPRFSGLQFPNYSSELNVNALELDDSALYLCASSAGTEGGQPQHFGDGTRLSIL.

The chain couples TRBV18 to TRBJ1-4; D gene uncertain. Trimming cost V 4 bases and J 8 bases, with 8 bases left between them. The CDR3 has 12 amino acids. The germline V gene has CDR1 KGHSH and CDR2 LQKENI. The CDR3 region has the DNA TGTGCCAGCTCACAATCGGGAGAAAAACTGTTTTTT. It encodes CASSQSGEKLFF. Full variable domain (remainder filled in from reference TRBV18 and TRBJ1-4): NAGVMQNPRHLVRRRGQEARLRCSPMKGHSHVYWYRQLPEEGLKFMVYLQKENIIDESGMPKERFSAEFPKEGPSILRIQQVVRGDSAAYFCASSQSGEKLFFGSGTQLSVL.

To note about this clone: Germline and junction disagree at one end, which may indicate a read error. V and J are TRBV9 and TRBJ2-1; 7 bases align to TRBD2. The CDR3 sequence is 16 residues long. Germline V gives CDR1 SGDLS, CDR2 YYNGEE. The CDR3 nucleotides read TGTGCCAGCCGCGTCTGGGGGGGACTCTCCTACAATGAGCAGTTCTTC. Amino acid sequence: CASRVWGGLSYNEQFF.

The rearrangement joins TRBV28 to TRBJ1-5; D possibly corresponds to TRBD1 (6 bases). Germline V CDR1 and CDR2: MDHEN, SYDVKM. CDR3 length equals 16 residues. V was shortened by 3 bases and J by 5 bases, with 17 bases between the two germline ends. This chain's CDR3 is CASSFALGGQYQPQHF. The CDR3, as DNA: TGTGCCAGCAGTTTTGCATTAGGGGGGCAGTATCAGCCCCAGCATTTT. Together with reference TRBV28 and TRBJ1-5, the CDR3 gives the full variable domain: DVKVTQSSRYLVKRTGEKVFLECVQDMDHENMFWYRQDPGLGLRLIYFSYDVKMKEKGDIPEGYSVSREKKERFSLILESASTNQTSMYLCASSFALGGQYQPQHFGDGTRLSIL.

The V call is TRBV5-1, the J call TRBJ2-7; 7 nucleotides agree with TRBD2. The germline V gene encodes CDR1 SGHRS and CDR2 YFSETQ. CDR3 length equals 17 residues. After removal of 5 bases from V and 1 base from J, the junction contained 15 bases not matched to a gene. The CDR3: CASRQRSSGPRSYEQYF. As DNA, the CDR3 is TGCGCCAGCAGACAAAGATCTAGCGGCCCCAGGTCCTACGAGCAGTACTTC.

This clone turned up a few times. No conserved phenylalanine or tryptophan is present at the end of the CDR3, so a read error is the likely explanation. The DNA is left out, because the CDR3 cannot be placed on it with certainty; the CDR3 is given as TCRdb lists it. V usage is TRBV27 and J usage is TRBJ2-7; the listed D gene, TRBD2, was not tested against the DNA. Counting both end residues, the CDR3 totals 8 amino acids. The germline gives CDR1 MNHEY, CDR2 SMNVEV (reference sequence). The CDR3 loop reads CASSPPSR.

This chain links TRBV7-9 with TRBJ2-7, with unresolved D. The CDR3 runs 16 residues. The V end lost 8 bases, the J end lost 4 bases, and 24 bases lay between the germline ends. Germline CDR1 reads SEHNR; CDR2 reads FQNEAQ (reference sequence). CDR3 sequence: CASGPNDLSSVYEQYF. The CDR3 DNA reads as TGTGCCAGCGGCCCGAACGACTTGTCGAGTGTGTACGAGCAGTACTTC. The whole variable domain, filled in from reference TRBV7-9 and TRBJ2-7, reads DTGVSQNPRHKITKRGQNVTFRCDPISEHNRLYWYRQTLGQGPEFLTYFQNEAQLEKSRLLSDRFSAERPKGSFSTLEIQRTEQGDSAMYLCASGPNDLSSVYEQYFGPGTRLTVT.

This clone occurred a few times. The same CDR3 also results from other DNA sequences found in this sample. The V gene is TRBV5-1, the J gene TRBJ2-2, with no clear D. This CDR3 contains 15 residues. The V and J ends lost 0 bases and 1 base respectively, with 7 bases between them. Germline V gene data show CDR1 as SGHRS and CDR2 as YFSETQ. The CDR3 DNA is TGCGCCAGCAGCTTGGCCGCAGGGAACACCGGGGAGCTGTTTTTT. Translated: CASSLAAGNTGELFF.

The chain links TRBV12-5 to TRBJ2-1; D perhaps matches TRBD1 (5 bases). V shed 4 bases and J shed 7 bases, with 11 bases lying between them. The CDR3 is 13 amino acids. The germline gives CDR1 LGHNT, CDR2 FRNRAP. The CDR3 sequence is CASGSPDSNEQFF. The CDR3 region has the DNA TGTGCTAGTGGTTCACCCGACAGTAATGAGCAGTTCTTC.

The V gene is TRBV27, the J gene TRBJ2-6; D uncertain. The CDR3 spans 17 residues. In germline, CDR1 is MNHEY, CDR2 SMNVEV (reference sequence). Trimming cost V 2 bases and J 0 bases, with 11 bases left between them. CDR3 nucleotides: TGTGCCAGCAGTTTAGAAATCGACTTCTCTGGGGCCAACGTCCTGACTTTC. It yields the protein CASSLEIDFSGANVLTF. The variable domain in full, completed from reference TRBV27 and TRBJ2-6, reads EAQVTQNPRYLITVTGKKLTVTCSQNMNHEYMSWYRQDPGLGLRQIYYSMNVEVTDKGDVPEGYKVSRKEKRNFPLILESPSPNQTSLYFCASSLEIDFSGANVLTFGAGSRLTVL.

V is TRBV6-1 and J is TRBJ1-2; D call uncertain. CDR3 length equals 15 residues. V was trimmed by 2 bases and J by 2 bases, leaving 12 bases between them. Germline V gene sequence: CDR1 MNHNS, CDR2 SASEGT. CDR3 in amino acids: CASSEIWGRNYGYTF. The CDR3 nucleotides are TGTGCCAGCAGTGAAATCTGGGGAAGAAACTATGGCTACACCTTC.

V usage is TRBV2 and J usage is TRBJ1-3, with D perhaps matching TRBD1 (6 bases). Per germline, CDR1 SNHLY and CDR2 FYNNEI. Trimming took 6 bases from V and 2 from J, leaving 11 bases between them. The CDR3 loop spans 14 amino acids. CDR3 nucleotide sequence: TGTGCCAGCAGGGGGGCCGGTGCTGGAAACACCATATATTTT. The encoded protein is CASRGAGAGNTIYF.

The gene calls are TRBV27 and TRBJ2-5, with D possibly TRBD1 on 5 matching bases. Per the germline V gene, CDR1 is MNHEY and CDR2 is SMNVEV (reference sequence). The CDR3 covers 14 residues. Trimming stripped 4 bases from V and 1 base from J, with 10 bases between. In DNA form, the CDR3 reads TGTGCCAGCAGTTCCGGCAGGGTCCAAGAGACCCAGTACTTC. As protein: CASSSGRVQETQYF.

The J gene is TRBJ1-2, the V gene TRBV10-3; 7 nucleotides align to TRBD1. The CDR3 is 16 amino acids. The V gene end was trimmed by 0 bases and the J gene end by 1 base; junction bases not matched to a gene: 5. The germline gives CDR1 ENHRY, CDR2 SYGVKD. CDR3 loop: CAISESRQGSNYGYTF. The DNA for the CDR3 is TGTGCCATCAGTGAGTCCCGACAGGGAAGTAACTATGGCTACACCTTC.

This sequence joins TRBV28 and TRBJ2-7; unclear D gene. Germline V gene data show CDR1 as MDHEN and CDR2 as SYDVKM. The CDR3 spans 12 residues. V was clipped by 5 bases and J by 5 bases, with 10 bases between them. In nucleotides, the CDR3 is TGTGCCAGCAGTCCGTTGCTAAACGAGCAGTACTTC. Translation: CASSPLLNEQYF.

V gene TRBV7-3 combines with J gene TRBJ2-7, with a possible D match to TRBD2 (5 bases). The CDR3 totals 15 residues. Germline V gene sequence: CDR1 SGHTA, CDR2 FQGTGA. Deletions cut 2 bases from V and 2 bases from J, with 13 bases between. The CDR3 is CASSLEGHGAYEQYF. CDR3 sequence (DNA): TGTGCCAGCAGCTTAGAGGGCCACGGGGCCTACGAGCAGTACTTC.

Comment on this clone: An end of the junction differs from the germline gene, which may be a read error. The chain couples TRBV10-2 to TRBJ2-1; 11 positions agree with TRBD2. Germline CDR1 is WSHSY and CDR2 is SAAADI. CDR3 length equals 16 residues. Here the CDR3 reads CASGELAGGPYNEQFF. In nucleotides, the CDR3 is TGCGCCAGCGGTGAGTTAGCGGGAGGGCCGTACAATGAGCAGTTCTTC.

J is TRBJ1-4 and V is TRBV4-1, with 8 bases that match TRBD1. Trimming cost V 5 bases and J 8 bases; bases outside gene matches: 10. Germline CDR1 is MGHRA and CDR2 is YSYEKL. The CDR3 extends over 15 amino acids. In nucleotides, the CDR3 is TGCGCCAGCAGCTCAGGGGGCGGGGGACAGGAAAAACTGTTTTTT. The encoded protein is CASSSGGGGQEKLFF.

This clone was detected only once. This chain uses TRBV7-9 with TRBJ2-5, with no clear D. V shed 2 bases and J shed 3 bases, with 7 bases lying between them. The CDR3 is 13 residues long. Germline V lookup: CDR1 SEHNR, CDR2 FQNEAQ (reference sequence). Here the CDR3 DNA reads TGTGCCAGCAGCTTAATTGGGAAAGAGACCCAGTACTTC. Its protein product is CASSLIGKETQYF.

V gene TRBV7-8 combines with J gene TRBJ1-1; D might be TRBD1 (5 bases). Trimming removed 8 bases from V and 1 base from J, with 14 bases in between. There are 14 residues in the CDR3. CDR1 is SGHVS, CDR2 FQNEAQ, per germline. CDR3 DNA sequence: TGTGCCAGCCTAAAGGGGCCGGGGAACACTGAAGCTTTCTTT. Its translation is CASLKGPGNTEAFF. Together with reference TRBV7-8 and TRBJ1-1, the CDR3 gives the full variable domain: GAGVSQSPRYKVAKRGQDVALRCDPISGHVSLFWYQQALGQGPEFLTYFQNEAQLDKSGLPSDRFFAERPEGSVSTLKIQRTQQEDSAVYLCASLKGPGNTEAFFGQGTRLTVV.

This chain connects TRBV7-6 to TRBJ1-5; 8 nucleotides align to TRBD1. The trim removed 1 base at V and 6 bases at J, leaving 11 bases unmatched. Per germline, CDR1 SGHVS and CDR2 FNYEAQ. The CDR3 totals 17 residues. The CDR3 DNA sequence: TGTGCCAGCAGCTTAGATCCCCCAGGGGGCTTAATTCAGCCCCAGCATTTT. The encoded protein is CASSLDPPGGLIQPQHF. Drawing the rest from reference TRBV7-6 and TRBJ1-5, the complete variable domain is GAGVSQSPRYKVTKRGQDVALRCDPISGHVSLYWYRQALGQGPEFLTYFNYEAQQDKSGLPNDRFSAERPEGSISTLTIQRTEQRDSAMYRCASSLDPPGGLIQPQHFGDGTRLSIL.

A few counts support this clone. The identical CDR3 is also encoded by other nucleotide sequences in the sample. The chain employs TRBV11-2 and TRBJ2-7; D is ambiguous. Between the trimmed V and J ends, which lost 5 bases and 4 bases, there was a span of 6 bases. CDR3 length equals 11 residues. Germline CDR1 and CDR2: SGHAT and FQNNGV. The CDR3 loop is CASSPAYEQYF. CDR3 coding DNA: TGTGCCAGCAGCCCCGCTTACGAGCAGTACTTC.

This clone was counted only a few times. This sample also contains other DNA sequences that code for the same CDR3. V gene TRBV25-1 combines with J gene TRBJ1-2, with D possibly being TRBD1 (6 bases). V was clipped by 7 bases and J by 3 bases, with 9 bases between them. CDR1 MGHDK and CDR2 SYGVNS come from the germline V gene. This CDR3 has 12 amino acids. CDR3 bases: TGTGCCAGCAAGAAGGGGGACTATGGCTACACCTTC. Encoded protein: CASKKGDYGYTF.